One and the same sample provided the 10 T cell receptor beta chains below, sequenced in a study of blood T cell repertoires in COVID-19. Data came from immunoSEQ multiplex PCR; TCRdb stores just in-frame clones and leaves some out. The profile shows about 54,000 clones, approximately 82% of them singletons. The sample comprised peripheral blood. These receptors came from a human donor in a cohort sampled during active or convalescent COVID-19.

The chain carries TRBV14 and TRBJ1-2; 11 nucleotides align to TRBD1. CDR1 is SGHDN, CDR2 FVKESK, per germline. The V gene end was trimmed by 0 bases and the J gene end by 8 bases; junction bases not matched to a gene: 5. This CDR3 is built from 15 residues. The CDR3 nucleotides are TGTGCCAGCAGCCAAGATGGACAGGGGGCGCTCGGCTACACCTTC. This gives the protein CASSQDGQGALGYTF.

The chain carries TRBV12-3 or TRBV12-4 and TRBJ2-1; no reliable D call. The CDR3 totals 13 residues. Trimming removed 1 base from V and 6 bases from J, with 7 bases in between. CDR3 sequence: CASSLGAFNEQFF. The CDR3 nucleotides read TGTGCCAGCAGTTTAGGGGCATTCAATGAGCAGTTCTTC.

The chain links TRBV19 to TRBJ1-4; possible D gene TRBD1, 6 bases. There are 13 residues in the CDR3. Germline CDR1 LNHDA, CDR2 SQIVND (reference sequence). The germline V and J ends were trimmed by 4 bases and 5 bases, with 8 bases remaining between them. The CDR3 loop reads CASSTQGNEKLFF. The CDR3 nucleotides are TGTGCCAGTAGTACTCAGGGGAATGAAAAACTGTTTTTT.

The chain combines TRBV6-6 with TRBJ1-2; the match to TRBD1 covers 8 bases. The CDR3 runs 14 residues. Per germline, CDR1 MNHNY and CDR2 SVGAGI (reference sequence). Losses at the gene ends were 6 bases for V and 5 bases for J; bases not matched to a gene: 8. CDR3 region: CASSAPDRVYGYTF. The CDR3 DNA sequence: TGTGCCAGCAGCGCCCCGGACAGGGTATATGGCTACACCTTC.

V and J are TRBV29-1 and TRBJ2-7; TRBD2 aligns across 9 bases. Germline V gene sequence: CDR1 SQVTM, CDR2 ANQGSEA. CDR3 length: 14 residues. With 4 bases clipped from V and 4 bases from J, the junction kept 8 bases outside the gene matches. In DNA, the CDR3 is TGCAGCGTTGTGCTAGCGGGGTTGTGGTACGAGCAGTACTTC. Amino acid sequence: CSVVLAGLWYEQYF.

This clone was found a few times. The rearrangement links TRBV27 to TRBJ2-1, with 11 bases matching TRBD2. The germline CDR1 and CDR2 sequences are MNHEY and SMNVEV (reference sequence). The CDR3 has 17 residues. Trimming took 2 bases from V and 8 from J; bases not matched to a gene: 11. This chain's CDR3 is CASSLPSGGTSGDEQFF. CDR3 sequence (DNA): TGTGCCAGCAGTTTACCTAGCGGGGGGACTAGTGGGGATGAGCAGTTCTTC.

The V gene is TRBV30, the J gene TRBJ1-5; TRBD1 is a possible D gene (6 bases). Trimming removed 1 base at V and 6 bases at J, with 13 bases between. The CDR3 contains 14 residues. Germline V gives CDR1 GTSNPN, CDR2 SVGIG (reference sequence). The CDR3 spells CAWSEEGGGQPQHF. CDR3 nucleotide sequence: TGTGCCTGGAGTGAGGAGGGGGGGGGTCAGCCCCAGCATTTT.

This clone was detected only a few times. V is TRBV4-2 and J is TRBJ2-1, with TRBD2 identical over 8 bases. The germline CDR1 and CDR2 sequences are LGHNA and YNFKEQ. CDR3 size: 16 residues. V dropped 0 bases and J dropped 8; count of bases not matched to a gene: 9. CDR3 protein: CASSQDVSGGGDEQFF. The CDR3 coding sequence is TGTGCCAGCAGCCAAGATGTTTCCGGGGGGGGCGATGAGCAGTTCTTC.

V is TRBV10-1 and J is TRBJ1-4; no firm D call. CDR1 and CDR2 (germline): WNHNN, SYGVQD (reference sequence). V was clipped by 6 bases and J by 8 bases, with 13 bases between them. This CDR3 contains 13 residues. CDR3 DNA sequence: TGCGCCAGCAGCCCCCCTCGAGAGGAAAAACTGTTTTTT. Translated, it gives CASSPPREEKLFF.

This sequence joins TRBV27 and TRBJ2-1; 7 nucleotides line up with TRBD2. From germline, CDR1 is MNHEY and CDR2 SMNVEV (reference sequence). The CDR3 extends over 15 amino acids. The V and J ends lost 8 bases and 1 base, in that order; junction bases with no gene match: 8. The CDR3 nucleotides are TGTGCCAGCGGGAGGTCGGGGGGATCCTACAATGAGCAGTTCTTC. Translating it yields CASGRSGGSYNEQFF.